This entry concerns a single T cell receptor (beta chain). Its antigen is still unknown. Combining a sample-barcoded 5' primer with a J-beta primer mix, a second PCR ran for roughly 6 to 11 cycles. A single record per CDR3 protein comes from TCRdb applying MiXCR to the 5' RACE reads. The sample holds 550,000 to 600,000 distinct CDR3 sequences, roughly 43% seen once. This sample is drawn from a study of blood T cells in healthy people across ages. V lost 5 bases and J lost 2; bases outside the gene matches: 7. Per the germline V gene, CDR1 is SGHTA and CDR2 is FQGNSA. The CDR3 is made up of 15 amino acids. Study outcomes and limitations: Any changes in expanded clonotypes were possibly confounded, as donor CMV status remained unknown.

This receptor was obtained from an elderly man in good health. Material for sequencing was blood. The chain is built from TRBV7-2 and TRBJ2-3, with 7 bases aligning to TRBD1. The CDR3 reads CASSTLGGYTDTQYF. CDR3 sequence (DNA): TGTGCCAGCAGCACCTTAGGGGGCTACACAGATACGCAGTATTTT.